This paragraph reports one T cell receptor (beta chain). Germline CDR1 and CDR2: SGHVS and FQNEAQ. V shed 4 bases and J shed 7 bases, with 19 bases lying between them. The CDR3 consists of 15 residues. As processed by the authors: For nucleated cells, counts were estimated from reference gene primer amplification. Only in-frame clones appear in the TCRdb table, and some are missing; sequencing was by immunoSEQ multiplex PCR. V and J calls and clone size are as listed in that table; D and trimming were resolved from the DNA. The sample includes about 250,000 clones, around 87% seen only once; the top ten take 2.1%. The sample originates from a study of blood T cell repertoires in COVID-19.

Material for sequencing was peripheral blood. The clonotype comes from a woman aged 60-70 years with COVID-19, enrolled during active disease. The rearrangement uses TRBV7-8 and TRBJ1-2; tentative D call: TRBD1 (6 bases). CDR3 nucleotides: TGTGCCAGCAGCTCCTTAGGGGCAGGGGTGTCTGGCTACACCTTC. Amino acids: CASSSLGAGVSGYTF.